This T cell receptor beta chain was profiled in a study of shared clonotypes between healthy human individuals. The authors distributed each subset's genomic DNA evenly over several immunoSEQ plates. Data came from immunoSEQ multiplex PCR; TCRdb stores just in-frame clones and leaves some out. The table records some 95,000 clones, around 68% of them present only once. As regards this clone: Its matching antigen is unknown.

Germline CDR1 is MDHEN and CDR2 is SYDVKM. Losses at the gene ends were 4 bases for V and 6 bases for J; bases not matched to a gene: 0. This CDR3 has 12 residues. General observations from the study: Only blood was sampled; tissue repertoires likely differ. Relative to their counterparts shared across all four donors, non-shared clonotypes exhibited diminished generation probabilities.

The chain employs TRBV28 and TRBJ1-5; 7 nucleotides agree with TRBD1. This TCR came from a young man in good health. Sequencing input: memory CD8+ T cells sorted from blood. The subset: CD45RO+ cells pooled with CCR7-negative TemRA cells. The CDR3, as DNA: TGTGCCAGCAGTTGGACAGGTCAGCCCCAGCATTTT. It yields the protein CASSWTGQPQHF.